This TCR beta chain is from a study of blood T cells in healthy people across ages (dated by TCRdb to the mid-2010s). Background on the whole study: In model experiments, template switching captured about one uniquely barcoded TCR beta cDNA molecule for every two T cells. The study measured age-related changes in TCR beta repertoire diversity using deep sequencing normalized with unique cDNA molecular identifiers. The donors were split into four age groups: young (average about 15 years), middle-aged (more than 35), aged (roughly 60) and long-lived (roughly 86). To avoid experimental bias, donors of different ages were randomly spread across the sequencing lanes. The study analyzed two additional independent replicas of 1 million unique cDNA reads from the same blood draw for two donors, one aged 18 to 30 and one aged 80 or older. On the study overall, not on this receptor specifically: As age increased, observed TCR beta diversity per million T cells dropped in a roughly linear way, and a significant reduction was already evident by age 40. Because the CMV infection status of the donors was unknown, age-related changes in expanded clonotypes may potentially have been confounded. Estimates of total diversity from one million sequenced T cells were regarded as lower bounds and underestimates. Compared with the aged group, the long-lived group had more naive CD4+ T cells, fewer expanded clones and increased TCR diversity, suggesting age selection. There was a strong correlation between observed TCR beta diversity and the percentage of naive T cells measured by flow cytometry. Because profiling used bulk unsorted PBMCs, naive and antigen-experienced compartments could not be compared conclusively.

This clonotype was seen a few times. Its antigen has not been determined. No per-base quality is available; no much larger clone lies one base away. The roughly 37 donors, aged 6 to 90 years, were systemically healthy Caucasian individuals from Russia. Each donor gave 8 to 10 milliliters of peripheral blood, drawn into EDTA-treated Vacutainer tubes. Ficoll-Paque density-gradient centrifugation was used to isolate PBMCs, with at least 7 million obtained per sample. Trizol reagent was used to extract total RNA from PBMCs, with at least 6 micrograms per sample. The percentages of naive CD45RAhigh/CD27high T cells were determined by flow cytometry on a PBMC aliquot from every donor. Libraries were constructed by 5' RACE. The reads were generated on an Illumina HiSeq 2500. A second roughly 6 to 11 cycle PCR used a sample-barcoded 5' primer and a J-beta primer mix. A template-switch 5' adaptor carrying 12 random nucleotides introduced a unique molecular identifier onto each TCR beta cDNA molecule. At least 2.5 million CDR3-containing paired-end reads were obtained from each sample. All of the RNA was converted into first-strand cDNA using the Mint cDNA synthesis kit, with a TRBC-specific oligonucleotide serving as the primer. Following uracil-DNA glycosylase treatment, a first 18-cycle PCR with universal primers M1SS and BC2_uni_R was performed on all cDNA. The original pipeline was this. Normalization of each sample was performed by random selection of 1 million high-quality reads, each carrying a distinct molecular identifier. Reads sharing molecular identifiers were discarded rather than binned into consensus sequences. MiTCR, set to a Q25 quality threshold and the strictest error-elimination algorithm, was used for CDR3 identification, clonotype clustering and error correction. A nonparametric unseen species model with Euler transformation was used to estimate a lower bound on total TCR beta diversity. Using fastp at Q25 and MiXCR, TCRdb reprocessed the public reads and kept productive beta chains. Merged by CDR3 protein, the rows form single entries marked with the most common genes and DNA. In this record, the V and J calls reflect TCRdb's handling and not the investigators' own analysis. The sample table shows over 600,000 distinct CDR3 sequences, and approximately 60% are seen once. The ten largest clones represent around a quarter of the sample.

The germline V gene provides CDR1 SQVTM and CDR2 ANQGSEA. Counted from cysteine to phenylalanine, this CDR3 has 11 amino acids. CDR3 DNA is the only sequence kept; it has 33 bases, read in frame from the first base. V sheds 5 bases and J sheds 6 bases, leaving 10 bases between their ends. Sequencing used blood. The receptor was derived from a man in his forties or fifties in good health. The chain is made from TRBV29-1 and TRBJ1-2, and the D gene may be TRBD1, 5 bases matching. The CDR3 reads CSVIQGNGYTF. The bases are TGCAGCGTTATCCAGGGAAATGGCTACACCTTC. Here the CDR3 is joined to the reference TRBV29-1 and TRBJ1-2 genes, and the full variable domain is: SAVISQKPSRDICQRGTSLTIQCQVDSQVTMMFWYRQQPGQSLTLIATANQGSEATYESGFVIDKFPISRPNLTFSTLTVSNMSPEDSSIYLCSVIQGNGYTFGSGTRLTVV.